These T cell receptor beta chains were read from a single sample in a study of tumor and adjacent non-tumor tissue in lung cancer. TCRdb reanalysed the multiplex PCR reads using MiXCR and keeps one entry per CDR3 protein. The table includes approximately 71,000 distinct CDR3 sequences, roughly 60% detected once. Sequenced input: lung tumor tissue. These receptors all stem from a man in his fifties or sixties with non-small cell lung cancer. Both conserved end residues are part of each CDR3. The order of the fields is CDR3 protein, CDR3 DNA, J gene, clone size, D gene, V gene. A D gene is named only where the DNA matches it firmly. Only some rows state a clone size, as once, few, many or a class for expanded clones.

cdr3_aa: CASSQLAGVGVDTQYF
cdr3_nt: TGTGCCAGCAGCCAACTAGCGGGAGTAGGCGTGGATACGCAGTATTTT
j_call: TRBJ2-3
clone_size: many
d_call: TRBD2
v_call: TRBV14

cdr3_aa: CASTALRGNQPQHF
cdr3_nt: TGTGCCAGCACTGCCCTAAGGGGGAATCAGCCCCAGCATTTT
j_call: TRBJ1-5
clone_size: .
d_call: .
v_call: TRBV6-1

cdr3_aa: CASSLTRGAYNEQFF
cdr3_nt: TGTGCCAGCAGTTTGACGCGGGGGGCCTACAATGAGCAGTTCTTC
j_call: TRBJ2-1
clone_size: many
d_call: TRBD2
v_call: TRBV12-3/TRBV12-4

cdr3_aa: CAGRLSGGPNEKLFF
cdr3_nt: TGTGCCGGCAGGCTCTCCGGGGGTCCTAATGAAAAACTGTTTTTT
j_call: TRBJ1-4
clone_size: .
d_call: .
v_call: TRBV2

cdr3_aa: CAGSDRDSTDTQYF
cdr3_nt: TGTGCCGGCAGTGACCGGGACAGCACAGATACGCAGTATTTT
j_call: TRBJ2-3
clone_size: few
d_call: .
v_call: TRBV6-5

cdr3_aa: CASSLAPSSERF
cdr3_nt: TGTGCCAGCAGCTTAGCGCCTTCTTCAGAACGGTTC
j_call: TRBJ2-1
clone_size: once
d_call: .
v_call: TRBV7-8

cdr3_aa: CASSSQGANEKLFF
cdr3_nt: TGTGCCAGCAGCTCACAGGGGGCTAATGAAAAACTGTTTTTT
j_call: TRBJ1-4
clone_size: many
d_call: TRBD1
v_call: TRBV5-6

cdr3_aa: CKTGRQNTEAFF
cdr3_nt: TGCAAAACCGGGAGACAGAACACTGAAGCTTTCTTT
j_call: TRBJ1-1
clone_size: .
d_call: .
v_call: TRBV20-1

cdr3_aa: CSVDNMAGGDETRYF
cdr3_nt: TGCAGCGTTGACAATATGGCAGGGGGGGATGAGACCCGGTACTTC
j_call: TRBJ2-5
clone_size: .
d_call: .
v_call: TRBV29-1

cdr3_aa: CASSLVQGQPYEQYF
cdr3_nt: TGTGCCAGCAGCTTAGTCCAGGGACAGCCCTACGAGCAGTACTTC
j_call: TRBJ2-7
clone_size: .
d_call: TRBD1
v_call: TRBV11-2

cdr3_aa: CASSRGSGSYTGELFF
cdr3_nt: TGTGCCAGCAGCAGGGGCAGCGGGAGCTACACCGGGGAGCTGTTTTTT
j_call: TRBJ2-2
clone_size: many
d_call: TRBD2
v_call: TRBV11-2

cdr3_aa: CASSQEGRPSYNEQFF
cdr3_nt: TGTGCCAGCAGCCAAGAGGGGCGGCCAAGCTACAATGAGCAATTCTTC
j_call: TRBJ2-1
clone_size: .
d_call: .
v_call: TRBV4-2

cdr3_aa: CASSTQGAMTNEKPFF
cdr3_nt: TGTGCCAGCAGCACACAGGGGGCAATGACTAATGAAAAACCGTTTTTT
j_call: TRBJ1-4
clone_size: once
d_call: TRBD1
v_call: TRBV12-3/TRBV12-4

cdr3_aa: CASSALALSRQQYF
cdr3_nt: TGCGCCAGCAGTGCGCTAGCGCTTAGTCGACAGCAGTACTTC
j_call: TRBJ2-7
clone_size: once
d_call: .
v_call: TRBV10-2

cdr3_aa: CASSLEREGDSQFF
cdr3_nt: TGCGCCAGCAGCCTGGAGCGGGAGGGGGATTCGCAGTTCTTC
j_call: TRBJ2-1
clone_size: .
d_call: TRBD2
v_call: TRBV5-1

cdr3_aa: CASSTEGGPSYNEQFF
cdr3_nt: TGTGCCAGCAGCACAGAGGGGGGGCCAAGCTACAATGAGCAGTTCTTC
j_call: TRBJ2-1
clone_size: .
d_call: .
v_call: TRBV4-2

cdr3_aa: CAWSQTISNQPQHF
cdr3_nt: TGCGCCTGGAGCCAAACAATAAGCAATCAGCCCCAGCATTTT
j_call: TRBJ1-5
clone_size: once
d_call: .
v_call: TRBV30

cdr3_aa: CASSELLAEPQYF
cdr3_nt: TGTGCCAGCAGTGAGTTGCTGGCTGAGCCCCAGTATTTT
j_call: TRBJ2-3
clone_size: .
d_call: .
v_call: TRBV6-1

cdr3_aa: CASRGSFLGSGANVLTF
cdr3_nt: TGTGCCAGCAGAGGCTCCTTTCTTGGCTCTGGGGCCAACGTCCTGACTTTC
j_call: TRBJ2-6
clone_size: many
d_call: .
v_call: TRBV12-3/TRBV12-4

cdr3_aa: CTSSLQAERYGYTF
cdr3_nt: TGTACCAGCAGTTTACAGGCAGAGCGCTATGGCTACACCTTC
j_call: TRBJ1-2
clone_size: .
d_call: .
v_call: TRBV12-3/TRBV12-4

cdr3_aa: CASSLKMTGELFF
cdr3_nt: TGTGCCAGCAGCTTAAAAATGACCGGGGAGCTGTTTTTT
j_call: TRBJ2-2
clone_size: .
d_call: .
v_call: TRBV7-3

cdr3_aa: CASSRTGKGNSPLHF
cdr3_nt: TGTGCCAGCAGCCGGACAGGGAAGGGGAATTCACCCCTCCACTTT
j_call: TRBJ1-6
clone_size: many
d_call: TRBD1
v_call: TRBV6-5

cdr3_aa: CVSSPASGTESSYEQYF
cdr3_nt: TGCGTCAGCAGCCCAGCTTCCGGGACGGAGAGCTCCTACGAGCAGTACTTC
j_call: TRBJ2-7
clone_size: few
d_call: .
v_call: TRBV5-1

cdr3_aa: CVSSYTGGRRDTQYF
cdr3_nt: TGTGTCAGCAGTTACACGGGGGGCCGGAGAGATACGCAGTATTTT
j_call: TRBJ2-3
clone_size: .
d_call: .
v_call: TRBV6-5

cdr3_aa: CASASMGHPNSPFHF
cdr3_nt: TGTGCCAGCGCAAGCATGGGACACCCCAATTCACCCTTCCACTTT
j_call: TRBJ1-6
clone_size: .
d_call: .
v_call: TRBV11-2

cdr3_aa: CAWSSGPYDEQFF
cdr3_nt: TGTGCCTGGAGTTCGGGGCCCTACGATGAGCAGTTCTTC
j_call: TRBJ2-1
clone_size: .
d_call: .
v_call: TRBV30

cdr3_aa: CSLTGTSIDTQYF
cdr3_nt: TGCAGCCTGACCGGAACTAGCATAGATACGCAGTATTTT
j_call: TRBJ2-3
clone_size: once
d_call: .
v_call: TRBV29-1

cdr3_aa: CAGSQYTGFHYEQYF
cdr3_nt: TGTGCCGGCAGCCAATATACCGGCTTCCATTACGAGCAGTACTTC
j_call: TRBJ2-7
clone_size: .
d_call: .
v_call: TRBV14

cdr3_aa: CASSLAGGSTETFF
cdr3_nt: TGTGCCAGCAGCTTGGCCGGGGGGTCCACTGAAACTTTCTTT
j_call: TRBJ1-1
clone_size: .
d_call: .
v_call: TRBV5-1

cdr3_aa: CASSIPFLANEQFF
cdr3_nt: TGTGCCAGCAGTATTCCCTTTCTAGCGAATGAGCAGTTCTTC
j_call: TRBJ2-1
clone_size: many
d_call: .
v_call: TRBV12-3/TRBV12-4

cdr3_aa: CSARGFGGGPDMQYF
cdr3_nt: TGCAGTGCTAGAGGCTTCGGGGGGGGACCAGATATGCAGTATTTT
j_call: TRBJ2-3
clone_size: .
d_call: TRBD2
v_call: TRBV20-1

cdr3_aa: CVSSSASPVSYEQYF
cdr3_nt: TGTGTCAGCAGCTCTGCCTCGCCAGTCTCCTACGAGCAGTACTTC
j_call: TRBJ2-7
clone_size: .
d_call: .
v_call: TRBV5-5

cdr3_aa: CASTQSGVNNEQFF
cdr3_nt: TGTGCCAGCACACAGAGCGGGGTCAACAATGAGCAGTTCTTC
j_call: TRBJ2-1
clone_size: .
d_call: TRBD2
v_call: TRBV2

cdr3_aa: CASSFGSSYEQYF
cdr3_nt: TGCGCCAGCAGCTTCGGGAGCTCCTACGAGCAGTACTTC
j_call: TRBJ2-7
clone_size: .
d_call: .
v_call: TRBV5-1

cdr3_aa: CVILGAAAYEQYF
cdr3_nt: TGTGTCATCCTAGGTGCGGCTGCCTACGAGCAGTACTTC
j_call: TRBJ2-7
clone_size: .
d_call: .
v_call: TRBV6-1

cdr3_aa: CASSLAGNWDNQPQHF
cdr3_nt: TGTGCCAGCAGCTTAGCCGGGAATTGGGACAATCAGCCCCAGCATTTT
j_call: TRBJ1-5
clone_size: many
d_call: .
v_call: TRBV7-8

cdr3_aa: CTSSNLLWEAGELFF
cdr3_nt: TGTACCAGCAGCAATCTACTATGGGAGGCCGGGGAGTTGTTTTTT
j_call: TRBJ2-2
clone_size: .
d_call: .
v_call: TRBV11-2

cdr3_aa: CASSSRQGVMKTQYF
cdr3_nt: TGTGCCAGCAGCTCTAGACAGGGGGTTATGAAGACCCAGTACTTC
j_call: TRBJ2-5
clone_size: many
d_call: TRBD1
v_call: TRBV6-5

cdr3_aa: CARSAGTSGGAQEQFF
cdr3_nt: TGTGCCAGAAGCGCCGGGACTAGCGGGGGGGCTCAGGAGCAGTTCTTC
j_call: TRBJ2-1
clone_size: .
d_call: TRBD2
v_call: TRBV11-2

cdr3_aa: CAISGGRREDTEAFF
cdr3_nt: TGTGCCATCAGTGGGGGGAGGAGGGAGGACACTGAAGCTTTCTTT
j_call: TRBJ1-1
clone_size: many
d_call: .
v_call: TRBV10-3

cdr3_aa: CASSDLFRDQPQHF
cdr3_nt: TGTGCCAGCAGTGACCTGTTTCGGGATCAGCCCCAGCATTTT
j_call: TRBJ1-5
clone_size: many
d_call: .
v_call: TRBV6-1

cdr3_aa: CASSLGYTEQFF
cdr3_nt: TGTGCCAGCAGCTTGGGGTACACTGAGCAGTTCTTC
j_call: TRBJ2-1
clone_size: few
d_call: .
v_call: TRBV7-8

cdr3_aa: CASNHAGTSGSEWQYF
cdr3_nt: TGTGCCAGTAACCACGCCGGGACTAGCGGGAGTGAGTGGCAGTACTTC
j_call: TRBJ2-7
clone_size: few
d_call: TRBD2
v_call: TRBV6-2/TRBV6-3

cdr3_aa: CARARRDGHEQYF
cdr3_nt: TGTGCAAGAGCCCGGCGGGATGGCCACGAGCAGTACTTC
j_call: TRBJ2-7
clone_size: .
d_call: .
v_call: TRBV6-5

cdr3_aa: CASSLIGEQYF
cdr3_nt: TGTGCCAGCAGTTTGATAGGAGAGCAGTACTTC
j_call: TRBJ2-7
clone_size: many
d_call: .
v_call: TRBV12-3/TRBV12-4

cdr3_aa: CSSSLVPAQREQYF
cdr3_nt: TGCTCCAGCAGCTTGGTCCCGGCTCAAAGGGAGCAGTACTTC
j_call: TRBJ2-7
clone_size: .
d_call: .
v_call: TRBV5-1

cdr3_aa: CASSLGAGVYEQYF
cdr3_nt: TGTGCCAGCAGCTTAGGAGCGGGAGTGTACGAGCAGTACTTC
j_call: TRBJ2-7
clone_size: .
d_call: TRBD2
v_call: TRBV11-2

cdr3_aa: CAGSCSSPAYTDTQYF
cdr3_nt: TGTGCTGGCAGTTGCTCGAGCCCAGCTTACACAGATACGCAGTATTTT
j_call: TRBJ2-3
clone_size: .
d_call: .
v_call: TRBV6-2/TRBV6-3

cdr3_aa: CASSSQLWETGELFF
cdr3_nt: TGTGCCAGCAGCAGTCAACTTTGGGAGACCGGGGAGCTGTTTTTT
j_call: TRBJ2-2
clone_size: once
d_call: .
v_call: TRBV11-2

cdr3_aa: CVSSPILGETQYF
cdr3_nt: TGTGTCAGCAGCCCCATCCTAGGGGAGACCCAGTACTTC
j_call: TRBJ2-5
clone_size: .
d_call: .
v_call: TRBV11-2

cdr3_aa: CATSESTGREAFF
cdr3_nt: TGTGCCACCAGTGAGTCGACAGGGAGAGAAGCTTTCTTT
j_call: TRBJ1-1
clone_size: .
d_call: TRBD1
v_call: TRBV24-1

cdr3_aa: CASSPVTGELFF
cdr3_nt: TGCGCCAGCAGCCCAGTCACCGGGGAGCTGTTTTTT
j_call: TRBJ2-2
clone_size: .
d_call: .
v_call: TRBV5-1